This record concerns one T cell receptor (beta chain) sequence. Its antigen specificity is not known. Qualities for individual bases were not recorded, and no much larger clone is one base off. Based on the germline V gene (reference sequence), the CDR1 and CDR2 sequences are PRHDT and FYEKMQ. Including the terminal cysteine and phenylalanine, the CDR3 comprises 14 residues. The sequence is cut down to CDR3 DNA, 42 bases in frame from base 1. Trimming takes 6 bases from V and 8 bases from J, and the germline ends sit 16 bases apart. Libraries were built with the immunoSEQ multiplex PCR assay. Here the immuneACCESS table is served through TCRdb, limited to in-frame sequences with V and J called. Missing clones are a known gap in these copies; in checked studies unresolved V genes cover under half, and the rest lacks a known reason. This sample holds about 40,000 clones; around 93% were observed only once. About 0.33% of the sample goes to the ten largest clones.

The data belong to a study of T cell changes during pregnancy in multiple sclerosis (dated by TCRdb to 2018 to 2020). Context from the whole study: Changes in the T cell repertoire over the course of pregnancy were examined in this study in women with multiple sclerosis.

The receptor was isolated from a female donor with multiple sclerosis, enrolled in a pregnancy study. The sequencing used CD4+ T cells from peripheral blood mononuclear cells, collected after pregnancy. The V and J segments used are TRBV13 and TRBJ1-4, with no reliable assignment of the D segment. The bases are TGTGCCAGCAGATTCAAGGCAGGCACCGAAAAACTGTTTTTT. The resulting protein is CASRFKAGTEKLFF.